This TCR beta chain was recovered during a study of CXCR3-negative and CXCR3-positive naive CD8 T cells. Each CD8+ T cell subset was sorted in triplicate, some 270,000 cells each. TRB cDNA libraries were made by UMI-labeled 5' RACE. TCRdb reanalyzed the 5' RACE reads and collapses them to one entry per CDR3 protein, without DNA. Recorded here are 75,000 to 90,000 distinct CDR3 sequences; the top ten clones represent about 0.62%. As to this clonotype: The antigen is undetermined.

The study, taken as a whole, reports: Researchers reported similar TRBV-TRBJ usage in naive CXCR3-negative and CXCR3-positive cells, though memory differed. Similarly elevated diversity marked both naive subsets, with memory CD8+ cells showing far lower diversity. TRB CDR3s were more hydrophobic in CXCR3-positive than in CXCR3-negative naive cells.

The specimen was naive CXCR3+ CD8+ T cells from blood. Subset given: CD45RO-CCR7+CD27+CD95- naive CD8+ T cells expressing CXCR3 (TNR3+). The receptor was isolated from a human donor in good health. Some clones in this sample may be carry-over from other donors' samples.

The CDR3 is CASIYPRGGTEAFF. This chain joins TRBV10-1 and TRBJ1-1. The CDR3 is 14 residues long. The germline V gene encodes CDR1 WNHNN and CDR2 SYGVQD (reference sequence).